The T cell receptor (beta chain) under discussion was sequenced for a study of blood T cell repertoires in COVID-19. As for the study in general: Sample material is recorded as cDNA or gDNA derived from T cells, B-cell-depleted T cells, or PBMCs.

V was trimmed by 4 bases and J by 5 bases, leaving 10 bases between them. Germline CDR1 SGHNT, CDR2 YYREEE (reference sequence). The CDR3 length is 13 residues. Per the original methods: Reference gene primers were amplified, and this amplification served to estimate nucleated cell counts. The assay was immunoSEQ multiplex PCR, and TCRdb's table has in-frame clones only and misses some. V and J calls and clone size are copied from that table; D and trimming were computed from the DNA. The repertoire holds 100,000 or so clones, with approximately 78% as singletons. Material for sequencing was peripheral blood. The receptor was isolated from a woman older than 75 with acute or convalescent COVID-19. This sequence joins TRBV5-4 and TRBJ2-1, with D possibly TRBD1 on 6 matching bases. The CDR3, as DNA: TGTGCCAGCAGCCCCGACAGGCACAATGAGCAGTTCTTC. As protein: CASSPDRHNEQFF.